Presented here are 21 T cell receptor beta chains from one specimen sequenced in a study of CD4+ T cells in melanoma (dated by TCRdb to 2022 to 2024). The method behind the library was the immunoSEQ multiplex PCR assay. TCRdb provides this immuneACCESS table in a form limited to in-frame rearrangements. Some clones are lacking; in checked studies, under half of them reflect an unresolved V gene, and why the rest are absent is not known. The sample profile shows 7,000 or so clones; about 65% of them were found once. Over 20% of the sample goes to the ten largest clones. What was sequenced was cells from a culture (not recorded whether cultured in vitro). All receptors derive from a human donor with melanoma.

V is TRBV7-3 and J is TRBJ1-1, with 8 bases aligning to TRBD1. The CDR3 is 15 residues long. The V segment lost 5 bases and the J segment 3 bases; nucleotides outside the gene matches: 8. In germline, CDR1 is SGHTA, CDR2 FQGTGA. CDR3 in amino acids: CASSPDRGGDTEAFF. The DNA for the CDR3 is TGTGCCAGCAGCCCTGACAGGGGAGGGGACACTGAAGCTTTCTTT.

The rearrangement links TRBV28 to TRBJ1-5; D is unclear. The CDR3 length is 12 residues. Trimming left V 5 bases short and J 6 bases short, with 8 bases between. The germline CDR1 and CDR2 sequences are MDHEN and SYDVKM. CDR3 nucleotide sequence: TGTGCCAGCAGTGCACCAAGTCAGCCCCAGCATTTT. Protein: CASSAPSQPQHF.

The rearrangement joins TRBV10-1 to TRBJ2-3, with TRBD2 matching over 7 bases. V dropped 6 bases and J dropped 1; count of bases not matched to a gene: 7. There are 15 residues in the CDR3. The germline V gene has CDR1 WNHNN and CDR2 SYGVQD (reference sequence). CDR3 loop: CASRGGDEGTDTQYF. In DNA, the CDR3 is TGCGCCAGCAGGGGGGGGGACGAGGGCACAGATACGCAGTATTTT.

Relative to its sample, this clone is medium-sized. The chain uses TRBV7-2 and TRBJ1-1; unclear D gene. This CDR3 contains 13 residues. CDR1 SGHTA and CDR2 FQGNSA come from the germline V gene. V lost 2 bases and J 2 bases, leaving 6 bases between the germline ends. CDR3 nucleotide sequence: TGTGCCAGCAGCTTAACAACTAACACTGAAGCTTTCTTT. It is translated as CASSLTTNTEAFF.

V usage is TRBV5-1 and J usage is TRBJ1-2, with 10 bases that match TRBD1. Germline V gene sequence: CDR1 SGHRS, CDR2 YFSETQ. This CDR3 is 16 amino acids long. V shed 0 bases and J 3 bases; nucleotides not matched to a gene: 5. CDR3 sequence (DNA): TGCGCCAGCAGCTTGGCCTTTGGGACAGGGGACTATGGCTACACCTTC. This encodes CASSLAFGTGDYGYTF.

CDR3 loop: CASSQDFPGGLVEQFF. CDR3 sequence (DNA): TGCGCCAGCAGCCAAGATTTTCCGGGGGGGCTGGTTGAGCAGTTCTTC. The chain couples TRBV4-1 to TRBJ2-1, with 8 positions matching TRBD2. Trimming removed 0 bases from V and 9 bases from J; junction bases left unmatched: 10. This CDR3 is built from 16 residues. Germline V CDR1 and CDR2: MGHRA, YSYEKL.

This clone was counted only a few times. The V gene is TRBV4-2, the J gene TRBJ2-1, with a tentative D call TRBD2 (5 bases). Germline-derived CDR1 and CDR2 are LGHNA and YNFKEQ. Trimming stripped 0 bases from V and 3 bases from J, with 15 bases between. CDR3 length: 17 amino acids. The CDR3 region is CASSQERASSLYNEQFF. The CDR3 nucleotides read TGTGCCAGCAGCCAAGAGCGGGCTAGCTCCCTCTACAATGAGCAGTTCTTC.

V and J are TRBV30 and TRBJ1-1; a weak D match, TRBD1 (5 bases). Germline V gene data show CDR1 as GTSNPN and CDR2 as SVGIG (reference sequence). Trimming took off 1 base at V and 10 bases at J, with 10 bases between the two ends. The CDR3 has 11 amino acids. The CDR3 spells CAWSELGGAFF. CDR3 nucleotides: TGTGCCTGGAGTGAGCTCGGGGGAGCTTTCTTT.

This clone was detected once. In DNA, the CDR3 is TGTGCCAGCAGCCAAAGGCTAGCGGGTCACAATGAGCAGTTCTTC. It is translated as CASSQRLAGHNEQFF. This sequence joins TRBV3-1 (or the pseudogene TRBV3-2) and TRBJ2-1; TRBD2 matches at 8 bases. J was trimmed by 5 bases and V by 2 bases; bases with no gene match: 5. The CDR3 is 15 amino acids. Germline V gene data show CDR1 as LGHDT and CDR2 as YNNKEL (reference sequence).

By sample fraction, this clone is medium-sized. At the DNA level, this CDR3 is encoded by other sequences in the same sample as well. The gene calls are TRBV11-2 and TRBJ2-7, with D perhaps TRBD1 or TRBD2 (5 bases each). Germline values: CDR1 SGHAT, CDR2 FQNNGV. V shed 1 base and J shed 6 bases, with 7 bases lying between them. The CDR3 loop spans 12 amino acids. CDR3 sequence (DNA): TGTGCCAGCAGCTTAGGTGGGGGCGAGCAGTACTTC. Protein product: CASSLGGGEQYF.

The V and J genes are TRBV29-1 and TRBJ2-7, with 9 bases aligning to TRBD2. This CDR3 region has 14 residues. Germline V lookup: CDR1 SQVTM, CDR2 ANQGSEA. The V gene end was trimmed by 4 bases and the J gene end by 2 bases; junction bases not matched to a gene: 6. For the CDR3, the DNA is TGCAGCGTTGTCTTTAGCGGGGGACCCTACGAGCAGTACTTC. The encoded protein is CSVVFSGGPYEQYF.

This clone was detected once. This rearrangement joins TRBV19 to TRBJ2-7, with unresolved D. Per germline, CDR1 LNHDA and CDR2 SQIVND (reference sequence). The CDR3 is made up of 13 amino acids. The V and J ends lost 3 bases and 6 bases respectively, with 12 bases between them. Here the CDR3 DNA reads TGTGCCAGTAGTATTGCCGGTCTGGGCGAGCAGTACTTC. This gives the protein CASSIAGLGEQYF.

The chain joins TRBV5-4 to TRBJ1-1; no firm D call. This CDR3 has 16 residues. Germline loops: CDR1 SGHNT, CDR2 YYREEE (reference sequence). Trimming removed 4 bases at V and 0 bases at J, with 16 bases between. CDR3 sequence reads: CASSPRGQYMNTEAFF. Here the CDR3 DNA reads TGTGCCAGCAGCCCGCGAGGGCAATACATGAACACTGAAGCTTTCTTT.

J is TRBJ1-1 and V is TRBV19; possibly TRBD1 for D (5 bases). CDR3 length equals 14 residues. Germline CDR1 reads LNHDA; CDR2 reads SQIVND (reference sequence). V gave up 8 bases and J gave up 4 bases, with 17 bases separating them. The CDR3 is CASSQDGWGTEAFF. DNA of the CDR3: TGTGCCAGTTCACAGGACGGCTGGGGCACTGAAGCTTTCTTT.

The V gene is TRBV30, the J gene TRBJ1-1; 7 nucleotides match TRBD1. Per the germline V gene, CDR1 is GTSNPN and CDR2 is SVGIG (reference sequence). V lost 2 bases and J lost 6; bases outside the gene matches: 9. CDR3 length: 14 residues. This CDR3 reads CAWSMGQWRPEAFF. The CDR3, as DNA: TGTGCCTGGAGTATGGGACAGTGGAGGCCTGAAGCTTTCTTT.

This clone was counted a few times. V usage is TRBV14 and J usage is TRBJ1-6; TRBD1 is a possible D gene (6 bases). V was cut by 5 bases and J by 0 bases, with 11 bases left in between. CDR1 and CDR2 from the germline V gene are SGHDN and FVKESK. CDR3 length equals 16 residues. The DNA for the CDR3 is TGTGCCAGCAGCAAAGGGGGGTCCTCCTATAATTCACCCCTCCACTTT. This gives the protein CASSKGGSSYNSPLHF.

This clone is labeled large (0.1 to 1%). The chain couples TRBV27 to TRBJ2-7, with 7 bases fitting TRBD1. This CDR3 has 12 amino acids. Germline CDR1 reads MNHEY; CDR2 reads SMNVEV (reference sequence). Germline trimming cut 3 bases from V and 6 bases from J; bases unmatched to any gene: 2. The DNA of the CDR3 is TGTGCCAGCAGTTTCACAGGGGCCGAGCAGTACTTC. Amino acids: CASSFTGAEQYF.

The rearrangement links TRBV3-1 (or the pseudogene TRBV3-2) to TRBJ2-1; 10 nucleotides line up with TRBD2. The CDR3 runs to 16 residues. CDR1 is LGHDT, CDR2 YNNKEL, per germline (reference sequence). With V trimmed by 1 base and J by 8 bases, 8 bases remained unmatched. The CDR3 loop reads CASSQVEAGGPDEQFF. The CDR3 region has the DNA TGTGCCAGCAGCCAAGTAGAAGCGGGGGGGCCGGATGAGCAGTTCTTC.

This clone was counted only a few times. V gene TRBV5-4 combines with J gene TRBJ1-2; D might be TRBD1 (5 bases). Germline-derived CDR1 and CDR2 are SGHNT and YYREEE (reference sequence). The V end was cut by 0 bases, the J end by 2 bases, with 11 bases between. The CDR3 has 15 amino acids. The CDR3 bases are TGTGCCAGCAGCTTGGATCCGCCAGGGAACTATGGCTACACCTTC. Translation gives CASSLDPPGNYGYTF. The whole variable domain, filled in from reference TRBV5-4 and TRBJ1-2, reads ETGVTQSPTHLIKTRGQQVTLRCSSQSGHNTVSWYQQALGQGPQFIFQYYREEENGRGNFPPRFSGLQFPNYSSELNVNALELDDSALYLCASSLDPPGNYGYTFGSGTRLTVV.

This chain links TRBV18 with TRBJ1-1, with D perhaps TRBD1 (6 bases). Germline CDR1 and CDR2: KGHSH and LQKENI. The CDR3 loop spans 14 amino acids. With 3 bases removed from V and 4 bases from J, the gap between germline ends came to 12 bases. The DNA of the CDR3 is TGTGCCAGCTCACCGCTAACAGGGAGCACTGAAGCTTTCTTT. Translated: CASSPLTGSTEAFF.

As concerns this clone: One end of the junction is discordant with germline, which a read error may explain. The V call is TRBV28, the J call TRBJ1-6; unclear D gene. Germline lookup yields CDR1 MDHEN and CDR2 SYDVKM. The CDR3 is 15 amino acids. CDR3 in DNA: TGTGCCAGCAGTTCTGATGGACGCTATTATTCACCCCCCCACTTT. Its translation is CASSSDGRYYSPPHF.